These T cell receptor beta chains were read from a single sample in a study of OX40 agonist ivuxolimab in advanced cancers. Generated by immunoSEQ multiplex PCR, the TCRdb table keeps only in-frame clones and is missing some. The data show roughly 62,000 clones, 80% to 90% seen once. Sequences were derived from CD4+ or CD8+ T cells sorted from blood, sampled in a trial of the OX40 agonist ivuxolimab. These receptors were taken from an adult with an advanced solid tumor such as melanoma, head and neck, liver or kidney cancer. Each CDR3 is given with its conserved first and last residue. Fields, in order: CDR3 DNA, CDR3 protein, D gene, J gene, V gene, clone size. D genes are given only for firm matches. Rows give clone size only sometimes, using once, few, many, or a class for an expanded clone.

CDR3 DNA: TGTGCCAGCACAACCGGGGGTGAGCATAACTATGGCTACACCTTC; CDR3 protein: CASTTGGEHNYGYTF; D gene: -; J gene: TRBJ1-2; V gene: TRBV28; clone size: -
CDR3 DNA: TGTGCCAGCACCGACTTATTCTCCTACAATGAGCAGTTCTTC; CDR3 protein: CASTDLFSYNEQFF; D gene: -; J gene: TRBJ2-1; V gene: TRBV6-4; clone size: once
CDR3 DNA: TGTGCCAGCAGCCGGACAGGGGGGAATCAGCCCCAGCATTTT; CDR3 protein: CASSRTGGNQPQHF; D gene: TRBD1; J gene: TRBJ1-5; V gene: TRBV9; clone size: -
CDR3 DNA: TGTGCCAGCAGCTTAGGTCGACAGTTGCGGGAGACCCAGTACTTC; CDR3 protein: CASSLGRQLRETQYF; D gene: -; J gene: TRBJ2-5; V gene: TRBV11-2; clone size: -
CDR3 DNA: TGTGCCAGCAGCCAAGATGTGGGGGCAACCTACGAGCAGTACTTC; CDR3 protein: CASSQDVGATYEQYF; D gene: -; J gene: TRBJ2-7; V gene: TRBV4-2; clone size: few
CDR3 DNA: TGTGCCAGCAGCCGGCATACAGGGAAAGGGGAGCTGTTTTTT; CDR3 protein: CASSRHTGKGELFF; D gene: -; J gene: TRBJ2-2; V gene: TRBV7-3; clone size: -
CDR3 DNA: TGTGCCAGCAGCCTGAGGACTAGCGGGGGGGCGCCGGCCGAGCAGTACTTC; CDR3 protein: CASSLRTSGGAPAEQYF; D gene: TRBD2; J gene: TRBJ2-7; V gene: TRBV5-4; clone size: once
CDR3 DNA: TGCGCCAGCAGCTTGGGTTGGGGGGCTACAAACTATGGCTACACCTTC; CDR3 protein: CASSLGWGATNYGYTF; D gene: -; J gene: TRBJ1-2; V gene: TRBV5-1; clone size: -
CDR3 DNA: TGCGCCAGCAGCCTGGCCGGGACGGAGGAATACGAGCAGTACTTC; CDR3 protein: CASSLAGTEEYEQYF; D gene: -; J gene: TRBJ2-7; V gene: TRBV5-1; clone size: -
CDR3 DNA: TGTGCCAGCAGCAGAGGGACATCGGCGTTTCGCTACACCTTC; CDR3 protein: CASSRGTSAFRYTF; D gene: -; J gene: TRBJ1-2; V gene: TRBV7-8; clone size: -
CDR3 DNA: TGCGCCAGCAGTGAGATGTTAGCGGGGCTTGGTACAGATACGCAGTATTTT; CDR3 protein: CASSEMLAGLGTDTQYF; D gene: TRBD2; J gene: TRBJ2-3; V gene: TRBV10-2; clone size: -
CDR3 DNA: TGTGCCAGCAGCAAAATAGACAGTAGCCAGGGCTACACCTTC; CDR3 protein: CASSKIDSSQGYTF; D gene: -; J gene: TRBJ1-2; V gene: TRBV6-6; clone size: -
CDR3 DNA: TGTGCCAGTAGTCCCGGGGGGACAGTGTCCTACAATGAGCAGTTCTTC; CDR3 protein: CASSPGGTVSYNEQFF; D gene: -; J gene: TRBJ2-1; V gene: TRBV19; clone size: once
CDR3 DNA: TGCGCCAGCAGCCTTGGGGGTATGGGGACAGGAGTTGAAAAACTGTTTTTT; CDR3 protein: CASSLGGMGTGVEKLFF; D gene: TRBD1; J gene: TRBJ1-4; V gene: TRBV4-3; clone size: few
CDR3 DNA: TGTGCCAGCAGCCACGGCGGGGGTACGAACACCGGGGAGCTGTTTTTT; CDR3 protein: CASSHGGGTNTGELFF; D gene: TRBD2; J gene: TRBJ2-2; V gene: TRBV5-8; clone size: -
CDR3 DNA: TGTGCCAGCAGTTTGACAGGGGTCACTGAAGCTTTCTTT; CDR3 protein: CASSLTGVTEAFF; D gene: TRBD1; J gene: TRBJ1-1; V gene: TRBV7-9; clone size: -